Below are 13 T cell receptor beta chains sequenced from a single sample in a study of siplizumab effects on memory and regulatory T cells. Measured with immunoSEQ multiplex PCR; TCRdb has only the in-frame clones, and not every one. The table shows 9,000 to 10,000 clones, with more than 35% occurring only once. The cells of the mixed lymphocyte reaction underwent a roughly 6-day coculture at 37°C. These receptors have no identified antigens. The sequencing input was CFSE-low (dividing) CD4+ T cells sorted from an allogeneic mixed lymphocyte reaction. These receptors were collected from a human donor in good health; the cells came from an allogeneic mixed lymphocyte reaction.

A single count supports this clone. The chain is built from TRBV12-5 and TRBJ2-7; the D gene is possibly TRBD2 (6 bases). V shed 1 base and J shed 5 bases, with 12 bases lying between them. CDR1 and CDR2 (germline): LGHNT, FRNRAP. The CDR3 loop spans 14 amino acids. The CDR3 protein is CASGLGDRRDEQYF. The CDR3 coding sequence is TGTGCTAGTGGTTTGGGGGATAGGAGGGACGAGCAGTACTTC.

This clone has just a few counts. This sequence joins TRBV7-2 and TRBJ1-2; D gene uncertain. CDR1 SGHTA and CDR2 FQGNSA come from the germline V gene. The CDR3 covers 13 residues. Trimming shortened V by 5 bases and J by 4 bases, and 11 bases separated the two germline ends. CDR3 amino acids: CASSPTASYGYTF. Written as DNA, the CDR3 is TGTGCCAGCAGCCCTACAGCCTCCTATGGCTACACCTTC.

The chain carries TRBV2 and TRBJ1-6; D is ambiguous. The CDR3 consists of 15 residues. Trimming shortened V by 3 bases and J by 4 bases, and 10 bases separated the two germline ends. Germline V gene sequence: CDR1 SNHLY, CDR2 FYNNEI. The CDR3 reads CASSDGSVYNSPLHF. The CDR3 DNA sequence: TGTGCCAGCAGTGATGGCAGCGTTTATAATTCACCCCTCCACTTT.

By its share, this clone is medium-sized. This chain joins TRBV5-4 and TRBJ2-1; TRBD2 agrees at 11 bases. Per the germline V gene, CDR1 is SGHNT and CDR2 is YYREEE (reference sequence). V lost 3 bases to trimming and J lost 9 bases; unmatched junction nucleotides: 11. There are 16 residues in the CDR3. CDR3 coding DNA: TGTGCCAGCAGCTCCGGACTAGCGGGCTTATCCACTGAGCAGTTCTTC. This translates into CASSSGLAGLSTEQFF.

This clone ranks as medium-sized. V usage is TRBV10-3 and J usage is TRBJ2-7; 7 nucleotides line up with TRBD2. The CDR3 consists of 14 residues. Germline V lookup: CDR1 ENHRY, CDR2 SYGVKD. Trimming removed 10 bases from V and 3 bases from J; junction bases left unmatched: 12. The CDR3 coding sequence is TGTGCCACCGGCCTAGGCCTAGCGGACTACGAGCAGTACTTC. Its protein is CATGLGLADYEQYF.

This clone was detected once. V and J are TRBV5-1 and TRBJ2-6; D is unresolved. This CDR3 region has 14 residues. Germline lookup yields CDR1 SGHRS and CDR2 YFSETQ. V was pared by 6 bases and J by 0 bases, with 7 bases between. The CDR3 is CASKVSSGANVLTF. The DNA of the CDR3 is TGCGCCAGCAAGGTGAGCTCTGGGGCCAACGTCCTGACTTTC.

This clone ranks as medium-sized. The chain has TRBV5-4 and TRBJ2-4; 14 bases agree with TRBD2. Germline values: CDR1 SGHNT, CDR2 YYREEE (reference sequence). The CDR3 spans 16 residues. V dropped 0 bases and J dropped 9; count of bases not matched to a gene: 5. CDR3 loop: CASSLVGLAGAGIQYF. For the CDR3, the DNA is TGTGCCAGCAGCTTGGTGGGACTAGCGGGAGCGGGCATTCAGTACTTC.

In its sample, this clone is medium-sized. The V call is TRBV19, the J call TRBJ1-1; D gene unclear. Germline CDR1 LNHDA, CDR2 SQIVND (reference sequence). The CDR3 has 13 residues. V was cut by 7 bases and J by 1 base, with 10 bases left in between. CDR3 protein: CASIGDKNTEAFF. In nucleotides, the CDR3 is TGTGCCAGTATAGGTGATAAGAACACTGAAGCTTTCTTT.

On this clone itself: This may arise from a read error, as a much more abundant clone is one base away. V is TRBV1 and J is TRBJ2-3; the DNA was not used to check the table's D call, TRBD1. TRBV1 is a listed pseudogene. The CDR3 is made up of 16 amino acids. The CDR3 loop is CTSSQGTPTGRDTQYF. The CDR3 DNA sequence: TGCACCAGCAGCCAAGGCACCCCGACAGGGAGGGATACGCAGTATTTT.

The genes are TRBV19 and TRBJ2-4; 11 bases align to TRBD1. V gave up 5 bases and J gave up 0 bases; unmatched junction bases: 6. In germline, CDR1 is LNHDA, CDR2 SQIVND (reference sequence). The CDR3 loop spans 17 amino acids. CDR3 sequence (DNA): TGTGCCAGTAGTGGACAGGGGGCAGGTCTAGCCAAAAACATTCAGTACTTC. This translates into CASSGQGAGLAKNIQYF. Full variable domain (remainder filled in from reference TRBV19 and TRBJ2-4): DGGITQSPKYLFRKEGQNVTLSCEQNLNHDAMYWYRQDPGQGLRLIYYSQIVNDFQKGDIAEGYSVSREKKESFPLTVTSAQKNPTAFYLCASSGQGAGLAKNIQYFGAGTRLSVL.

This clone came up once. The chain recombines TRBV30 with TRBJ1-2; no reliable D call. The CDR3 totals 12 residues. The ends were cut back, 0 bases at V and 7 bases at J, with 9 bases in the middle. In germline, CDR1 is GTSNPN, CDR2 SVGIG (reference sequence). CDR3 amino acids: CAWSVGFFGYTF. The CDR3, as DNA: TGTGCCTGGAGTGTAGGGTTTTTTGGCTACACCTTC.

V gene TRBV18 combines with J gene TRBJ2-6; TRBD1 might be the D (5 bases). V gave up 3 bases and J gave up 4 bases, with 13 bases separating them. Looked up from germline, CDR1 is KGHSH and CDR2 is LQKENI. The CDR3 runs 16 residues. CDR3: CASSPVRVSGANVLTF. DNA of the CDR3: TGTGCCAGCTCACCGGTCAGGGTTTCAGGGGCCAACGTCCTGACTTTC.

This clone was seen a few times. The sample contains more than one DNA sequence encoding this CDR3. The chain combines TRBV9 with TRBJ2-1; D might be TRBD2 (6 bases). There are 15 residues in the CDR3. V was shortened by 0 bases and J by 4 bases, with 11 bases between the two germline ends. CDR1 and CDR2 from the germline V gene are SGDLS and YYNGEE. The CDR3 is CASSVEAGGYNEQFF. The CDR3 DNA is TGTGCCAGCAGCGTAGAAGCGGGCGGATACAATGAGCAGTTCTTC. The variable domain in full, with the rest retrieved from reference TRBV9 and TRBJ2-1, is DSGVTQTPKHLITATGQRVTLRCSPRSGDLSVYWYQQSLDQGLQFLIQYYNGEERAKGNILERFSAQQFPDLHSELNLSSLELGDSALYFCASSVEAGGYNEQFFGPGTRLTVL.